These 32 T cell receptor beta chains were sequenced from one sample in a study of Ad26.COV2.S vaccination and SARS-CoV-2 variants. Treatment in this sample: some 19 received Ad26.COV2.S at low or high dose, single or two shots; roughly five received placebo; per-sample allocation not given. Sampling happened 63 days after the first vaccine or placebo injection. Sequencing was performed with immunoSEQ multiplex PCR; in TCRdb, only in-frame clones are kept and a portion is missing. This sample yields 360,000 or so clones, of which about nine tenths are seen a single time; roughly 3.6% belongs to the top ten. Sequencing was performed on peripheral blood, taken in a trial of Ad26.COV2.S vaccine versus placebo. These receptors were obtained from a person between 18 and 65 years old who received the Ad26.COV2.S COVID-19 vaccine or a placebo.

A few counts support this clone. CDR3 in amino acids: CASSWTVGPYGSTDTQYF. The CDR3 DNA sequence: TGTGCCAGCAGCTGGACCGTAGGGCCTTACGGAAGCACAGATACGCAGTATTTT. The chain uses TRBV5-6 and TRBJ2-3; D uncertain. The CDR3 is 18 residues long. V was trimmed by 3 bases and J by 0 bases, leaving 20 bases between them. Germline CDR1 SGHDT, CDR2 YYEEEE.

This chain joins TRBV25-1 and TRBJ2-1, with 9 bases identical to TRBD1. J gave up 5 bases and V 3 bases, and 8 bases lay outside the gene matches. Germline CDR1 is MGHDK and CDR2 is SYGVNS. The CDR3 is made up of 16 amino acids. The CDR3 reads CASSDLGTGNDNEQFF. CDR3 coding DNA: TGTGCCAGCAGTGATCTAGGGACAGGGAACGACAATGAGCAGTTCTTC.

The rearrangement uses TRBV12-3 or TRBV12-4 and TRBJ1-5; D perhaps matches TRBD1 (6 bases). Trimming cost V 5 bases and J 7 bases, with 12 bases left between them. The CDR3 runs to 13 residues. CDR3 in amino acids: CASSRRGWQPQHF. Here the CDR3 DNA reads TGTGCCAGCAGTCGCAGGGGTTGGCAGCCCCAGCATTTT.

The rearrangement uses TRBV14 and TRBJ1-5; D unresolved. Trimming cost V 0 bases and J 7 bases, with 7 bases left between them. The CDR3 is 13 residues long. CDR1 is SGHDN, CDR2 FVKESK, per germline. This chain's CDR3 is CASSQDLGQPQHF. CDR3 DNA: TGTGCCAGCAGCCAAGATCTGGGGCAGCCCCAGCATTTT.

This sequence joins TRBV3-1 (or the pseudogene TRBV3-2) and TRBJ2-3; D could derive from TRBD1 or TRBD2 (5 bases each). The germline V and J ends were trimmed by 5 bases and 2 bases, with 11 bases remaining between them. Germline-derived CDR1 and CDR2 are LGHDT and YNNKEL (reference sequence). The CDR3 consists of 14 residues. The CDR3 sequence is CASSFGAITDTQYF. The CDR3 bases are TGTGCCAGCAGCTTCGGGGCCATCACAGATACGCAGTATTTT.

The V call is TRBV4-2, the J call TRBJ1-1; no clear D gene. Germline V gives CDR1 LGHNA, CDR2 YNFKEQ. The CDR3 runs 15 residues. V lost 0 bases to trimming and J lost 2 bases, with 10 bases between them. CDR3 in amino acids: CASSQDHTDNTEAFF. In nucleotides, the CDR3 is TGTGCCAGCAGCCAAGATCACACGGATAACACTGAAGCTTTCTTT.

The chain links TRBV4-3 to TRBJ1-2, with D possibly TRBD1 on 5 matching bases. The CDR3 loop spans 14 amino acids. The V gene's germline CDR1 is LGHNA and CDR2 YSLEER. Deletions cut 2 bases from V and 5 bases from J, with 12 bases between. CDR3 protein: CASSQPGGVYGYTF. As DNA, the CDR3 is TGCGCCAGCAGCCAACCTGGGGGAGTTTATGGCTACACCTTC.

The CDR3 DNA reads as TGTGCCACTTCAACGGGGGGGCGGAACACTGAAGCTTTCTTT. Amino acid sequence: CATSTGGRNTEAFF. This chain joins TRBV15 and TRBJ1-1; TRBD1 is a possible D gene (6 bases). The CDR3 has 14 residues. CDR1 is LNHNV and CDR2 is YYDKDF in the germline V gene (reference sequence). V was clipped by 9 bases and J by 1 base, with 15 bases between them.

The gene calls are TRBV21-1 and TRBJ2-7. TRBV21-1 is a listed pseudogene. The length of the CDR3 is 15 residues. CDR3 sequence: CASSFRDGVESEQYF. CDR3 DNA: TGTGCCAGCAGCTTCCGGGACGGGGTGGAGAGCGAGCAGTACTTC.

The chain uses TRBV7-8 and TRBJ2-3, with 9 bases identical to TRBD2. The CDR3 runs 17 residues. V gave up 1 base and J gave up 3 bases; unmatched junction bases: 8. The germline V gene encodes CDR1 SGHVS and CDR2 FQNEAQ. CDR3 in DNA: TGTGCCAGCAGCTTAGGGCGGGGGGGCCTCGGTACAGATACGCAGTATTTT. Its protein is CASSLGRGGLGTDTQYF.

V gene TRBV7-8 combines with J gene TRBJ1-1, with D unresolved. V was shortened by 0 bases and J by 2 bases, with 7 bases between the two germline ends. Looked up from germline, CDR1 is SGHVS and CDR2 is FQNEAQ. The CDR3 runs 14 residues. The CDR3 is CASSLALGNTEAFF. CDR3 nucleotide sequence: TGTGCCAGCAGCTTAGCGCTGGGTAACACTGAAGCTTTCTTT. The full variable domain, its missing parts supplied by reference TRBV7-8 and TRBJ1-1, is GAGVSQSPRYKVAKRGQDVALRCDPISGHVSLFWYQQALGQGPEFLTYFQNEAQLDKSGLPSDRFFAERPEGSVSTLKIQRTQQEDSAVYLCASSLALGNTEAFFGQGTRLTVV.

The chain is built from TRBV18 and TRBJ2-5; weak D call: TRBD2 (6 bases). The CDR3 loop spans 14 amino acids. The germline V and J ends were trimmed by 5 bases and 0 bases, with 10 bases remaining between them. Germline CDR1 reads KGHSH; CDR2 reads LQKENI. CDR3 in DNA: TGTGCCAGCTCAATAGCGGACTACCAAGAGACCCAGTACTTC. It is translated as CASSIADYQETQYF.

V usage is TRBV29-1 and J usage is TRBJ2-3; tentatively, D is TRBD2 (6 bases). CDR3 size: 13 residues. V lost 3 bases and J 2 bases, leaving 9 bases between the germline ends. Germline CDR1 SQVTM, CDR2 ANQGSEA. CDR3 sequence: CSVEGTYTDTQYF. CDR3 coding DNA: TGCAGCGTTGAGGGGACTTACACAGATACGCAGTATTTT.

There are a few counts of this clone. Different DNA sequences within this sample yield the same CDR3. This rearrangement joins TRBV29-1 to TRBJ2-3; D unclear. The CDR3 sequence is 10 residues long. Germline CDR1 reads SQVTM; CDR2 reads ANQGSEA. The V end lost 6 bases, the J end lost 1 base, and 2 bases lay between the germline ends. CDR3 protein: CSVGTDTQYF. In nucleotides, the CDR3 is TGCAGCGTCGGCACAGATACGCAGTATTTT.

This clone was recorded only once. The V and J genes are TRBV5-3 and TRBJ2-7, with D uncertain. TRBV5-3 is placed among ORFs of uncertain function. CDR3 length: 14 residues. V lost 2 bases, J lost 0 bases, and 9 bases lay in between. The CDR3: CARSFGPSSYEQYF. CDR3 nucleotides: TGTGCCAGAAGCTTCGGTCCAAGCTCCTACGAGCAGTACTTC.

The rearrangement links TRBV6-5 to TRBJ2-2; 7 positions match TRBD1. This CDR3 is built from 14 residues. V lost 8 bases to trimming and J lost 1 base; unmatched junction nucleotides: 4. Per the germline V gene, CDR1 is MNHEY and CDR2 is SVGAGI. The CDR3 nucleotides read TGTGCCAGCCCAAGGACAGGGAACACCGGGGAGCTGTTTTTT. Residues: CASPRTGNTGELFF.

This clone was recorded a few times. The chain couples TRBV9 to TRBJ2-7; 9 bases fit TRBD2. V gave up 0 bases and J gave up 2 bases; unmatched junction bases: 9. Germline V gives CDR1 SGDLS, CDR2 YYNGEE. The CDR3 runs 17 residues. CDR3 nucleotides: TGTGCCAGCAGCGTAGCTACGTCGCTAGCGGGGACCTACGAGCAGTACTTC. Its translation: CASSVATSLAGTYEQYF.

The genes are TRBV9 and TRBJ1-2; 9 bases line up with TRBD1. Losses at the gene ends were 4 bases for V and 8 bases for J; bases not matched to a gene: 12. The CDR3 is 15 residues long. CDR1 is SGDLS and CDR2 is YYNGEE in the germline V gene. The CDR3 loop is CASSRGDRERWGYTF. The CDR3, as DNA: TGTGCCAGCAGCAGGGGGGACAGGGAGAGATGGGGCTACACCTTC. The full variable domain, its missing parts supplied by reference TRBV9 and TRBJ1-2, is DSGVTQTPKHLITATGQRVTLRCSPRSGDLSVYWYQQSLDQGLQFLIQYYNGEERAKGNILERFSAQQFPDLHSELNLSSLELGDSALYFCASSRGDRERWGYTFGSGTRLTVV.

This clone occurred once. This chain joins TRBV18 and TRBJ2-5; 12 bases line up with TRBD2. The CDR3 has 16 amino acids. Germline V gene sequence: CDR1 KGHSH, CDR2 LQKENI. J gave up 3 bases and V 3 bases, and 5 bases lay outside the gene matches. CDR3 sequence reads: CASSPLASGGEETQYF. The CDR3 nucleotides read TGTGCCAGCTCACCCCTCGCTAGCGGGGGGGAAGAGACCCAGTACTTC.

In DNA form, the CDR3 reads TGTGCCTGGAGGGGGACTAGCGGTTACAATGAGCAGTTCTTC. Its translation: CAWRGTSGYNEQFF. The chain combines TRBV30 with TRBJ2-1; 11 bases are a match to TRBD2. The CDR3 covers 14 residues. Unmatched junction bases numbered 2, after V lost 3 bases and J lost 4 bases. CDR1 GTSNPN and CDR2 SVGIG come from the germline V gene (reference sequence).

The rearrangement joins TRBV6-1 to TRBJ1-3; D is unresolved. The CDR3 length is 12 residues. The germline gives CDR1 MNHNS, CDR2 SASEGT. V gave up 2 bases and J gave up 4 bases, with 3 bases separating them. The CDR3 is CASSERGNTIYF. The CDR3 DNA reads as TGTGCCAGCAGTGAACGAGGAAACACCATATATTTT.

The chain employs TRBV3-1 (or the pseudogene TRBV3-2) and TRBJ2-5, with D perhaps matching TRBD1 (7 bases). This CDR3 comprises 15 residues. Trimming removed 7 bases at V and 4 bases at J, with 19 bases between. The V gene's germline CDR1 is LGHDT and CDR2 YNNKEL (reference sequence). The CDR3 DNA is TGTGCCAGCACCATAGCGGAGGGGGCAAGAGAGACCCAGTACTTC. Protein product: CASTIAEGARETQYF.

Comment on this clone: The same CDR3 can be traced to other DNA sequences in this sample. The chain uses TRBV30 and TRBJ1-1; D might be TRBD1 (6 bases). The CDR3 sequence is 13 residues long. Germline V CDR1 and CDR2: GTSNPN, SVGIG (reference sequence). The ends were cut back, 0 bases at V and 5 bases at J, with 10 bases in the middle. CDR3 bases: TGTGCCTGGAGTGTAGGGGGTAGGACTGAAGCTTTCTTT. Amino acids: CAWSVGGRTEAFF.

This chain links TRBV5-1 with TRBJ1-1; D is undetermined. Germline V gene data show CDR1 as SGHRS and CDR2 as YFSETQ. Trimming removed 0 bases from V and 0 bases from J, with 12 bases in between. The CDR3 contains 16 residues. The CDR3 loop is CASSLDPPGVNTEAFF. The CDR3 DNA reads TGCGCCAGCAGCTTGGATCCTCCAGGAGTGAACACTGAAGCTTTCTTT.

With regard to this clone: One junction end does not reproduce the germline sequence, and a read error may be involved. The chain uses TRBV7-7 and TRBJ2-1; D gene unclear. The length of the CDR3 is 15 residues. The germline gives CDR1 SSHAT, CDR2 FNYEAQ (reference sequence). CDR3 amino acids: CASSLGYSSYNEQFF. The CDR3 nucleotides read TGTGCTAGCAGCTTAGGCTACAGCTCCTACAATGAGCAGTTCTTC. The whole variable domain, remainder taken from reference TRBV7-7 and TRBJ2-1, is GAGVSQSPRYKVTKRGQDVTLRCDPISSHATLYWYQQALGQGPEFLTYFNYEAQPDKSGLPSDRFSAERPEGSISTLTIQRTEQRDSAMYRCASSLGYSSYNEQFFGPGTRLTVL.

This clone was recorded a few times. This rearrangement joins TRBV5-5 to TRBJ1-3; no clear D. Germline loops: CDR1 SGHKS, CDR2 YYEKEE (reference sequence). The CDR3 is 14 residues long. Trimming cost V 7 bases and J 4 bases, with 15 bases left between them. CDR3 bases: TGTGCCAGCGCTAGCTTGGGATCCGGAAACACCATATATTTT. Translating it yields CASASLGSGNTIYF.

This chain connects TRBV4-2 to TRBJ1-4, with a weak D call TRBD1 (5 bases). V was clipped by 1 base and J by 0 bases, with 12 bases between them. Germline CDR1 and CDR2: LGHNA and YNFKEQ. The CDR3 loop spans 17 amino acids. CDR3 DNA: TGTGCCAGCAGCCAAGCCGGGACGGTTGCAACTAATGAAAAACTGTTTTTT. Its translation: CASSQAGTVATNEKLFF.

On this clone: The sample contains more than one DNA sequence encoding this CDR3. The chain combines TRBV7-2 with TRBJ1-2; D remains ambiguous. Germline lookup yields CDR1 SGHTA and CDR2 FQGNSA. CDR3 length: 13 residues. V was cut by 1 base and J by 5 bases, with 8 bases left in between. The CDR3 DNA reads TGTGCCAGCAGCTTAGAGGCAGGTTATGGCTACACCTTC. Translating it yields CASSLEAGYGYTF. Filled out from reference TRBV7-2 and TRBJ1-2, the complete variable domain reads GAGVSQSPSNKVTEKGKDVELRCDPISGHTALYWYRQSLGQGLEFLIYFQGNSAPDKSGLPSDRFSAERTGGSVSTLTIQRTQQEDSAVYLCASSLEAGYGYTFGSGTRLTVV.

The chain combines TRBV5-4 with TRBJ2-2, with 9 bases identical to TRBD2. J gave up 5 bases and V 3 bases, and 5 bases lay outside the gene matches. Germline loops: CDR1 SGHNT, CDR2 YYREEE (reference sequence). The CDR3 sequence is 15 residues long. CDR3 DNA sequence: TGTGCCAGCAGCTCCTGGACTAGCGCGACCGGGGAGCTGTTTTTT. Translated: CASSSWTSATGELFF.

The count of this clone is one. V is TRBV9 and J is TRBJ1-4; D remains unclear. CDR3 length: 14 residues. V lost 0 bases to trimming and J lost 5 bases, with 8 bases between them. The germline V gene encodes CDR1 SGDLS and CDR2 YYNGEE. The CDR3 reads CASSVEGGNEKLFF. In DNA, the CDR3 is TGTGCCAGCAGCGTAGAGGGTGGGAATGAAAAACTGTTTTTT.

The chain has TRBV6-5 and TRBJ1-1; D not certain. Per germline, CDR1 MNHEY and CDR2 SVGAGI. CDR3 length: 12 amino acids. V was pared by 7 bases and J by 10 bases, with 16 bases between. DNA of the CDR3: TGTGCCAGCATCCATTGGGGATGGGGAGCTTTCTTT. It translates to CASIHWGWGAFF.

The V and J genes are TRBV4-3 and TRBJ2-1; D gene unclear. The germline CDR1 and CDR2 sequences are LGHNA and YSLEER. V was shortened by 0 bases and J by 4 bases, with 10 bases between the two germline ends. The CDR3 is 15 residues long. CDR3 in amino acids: CASSQDPGGYNEQFF. CDR3 DNA sequence: TGCGCCAGCAGCCAAGATCCGGGCGGATACAATGAGCAGTTCTTC.